A single sample gave rise to the 18 T cell receptor beta chains below, sequenced in a study of T cell responses to AZD1222 COVID-19 vaccine. Libraries were prepared by immunoSEQ multiplex PCR; TCRdb keeps only in-frame clonotypes and omits some of them. The data show approximately 110,000 clones, about nine tenths seen once. Specimen: peripheral blood, collected on day 0 of AZD1222 vaccination. All receptors derive from an adult in good health.

The rearrangement joins TRBV2 to TRBJ1-5, with D perhaps matching TRBD1 (5 bases). Germline V gene data show CDR1 as SNHLY and CDR2 as FYNNEI. CDR3 length: 14 residues. Trimming took off 6 bases at V and 6 bases at J, with 15 bases between the two ends. The CDR3, as DNA: TGTGCCAGCAGACACCCCGGGCAGGGTCAGCCCCAGCATTTT. The encoded protein is CASRHPGQGQPQHF.

The chain carries TRBV6-5 and TRBJ1-2; D unclear. This CDR3 contains 13 residues. Germline lookup yields CDR1 MNHEY and CDR2 SVGAGI. Trimming removed 7 bases from V and 8 bases from J, with 17 bases in between. CDR3 nucleotide sequence: TGTGCCAGCAACAAAATAGGGTTCCCAGGCTACACCTTC. Translated, it gives CASNKIGFPGYTF.

The chain couples TRBV24-1 to TRBJ2-3; D might be TRBD1 or TRBD2, each matching 5 bases. Germline assignment: CDR1 KGHDR and CDR2 SFDVKD. The CDR3 length is 15 residues. With 4 bases removed from V and 2 bases from J, the gap between germline ends came to 12 bases. This chain's CDR3 is CATSDPRGITDTQYF. The CDR3 region has the DNA TGTGCCACCAGTGACCCCCGGGGCATCACAGATACGCAGTATTTT.

The V call is TRBV3-1 (or the pseudogene TRBV3-2), the J call TRBJ1-2; possibly TRBD1 for D (6 bases). The CDR3 runs to 13 residues. V lost 4 bases and J lost 2, with 8 bases in between. Germline CDR1 reads LGHDT; CDR2 reads YNNKEL (reference sequence). This CDR3 is CASSRTDNYGYTF. The CDR3 DNA sequence: TGTGCCAGCAGCCGGACAGACAACTATGGCTACACCTTC.

Here the CDR3 DNA reads TGTGCCAGCAGCGTAAATTCCGGGAGGTACGAGCAGTACTTC. Encoded protein: CASSVNSGRYEQYF. The chain uses TRBV9 and TRBJ2-7; 7 nucleotides agree with TRBD2. CDR1 is SGDLS and CDR2 is YYNGEE in the germline V gene. V trimming: 1 base; J trimming: 4 bases; junction bases outside the gene matches: 5. This CDR3 is built from 14 residues.

The chain joins TRBV30 to TRBJ1-2; the D is unclear. The CDR3 loop spans 12 amino acids. Per the germline V gene, CDR1 is GTSNPN and CDR2 is SVGIG (reference sequence). Trimming left V 1 base short and J 10 bases short, with 13 bases between. The CDR3 region is CAWSGAGRLYTF. CDR3 DNA sequence: TGTGCCTGGAGTGGGGCAGGTCGGCTCTACACCTTC.

This clone was counted a few times. J is TRBJ2-1 and V is TRBV4-3, with 11 bases identical to TRBD1. Germline CDR1 reads LGHNA; CDR2 reads YSLEER. The CDR3 is 16 amino acids. Germline trimming cut 3 bases from V and 8 bases from J; bases unmatched to any gene: 9. CDR3 in DNA: TGCGCCAGCAGCCAGAAGGACAGGGGGCGAGGTGATGAGCAGTTCTTC. Its translation is CASSQKDRGRGDEQFF.

Remarks on this clone: One junction end disagrees with the germline gene, perhaps due to a read error. The rearrangement uses TRBV6-5 and TRBJ1-5, with D uncertain. The CDR3 is made up of 13 amino acids. Germline loops: CDR1 MNHEY, CDR2 SVGAGI. The CDR3 reads CASGYQGNQPQHF. CDR3 in DNA: TGTGCCAGCGGTTATCAGGGCAATCAGCCCCAGCATTTT.

CDR3 protein: CASTGGDDGYTF. The CDR3 DNA reads TGTGCCAGCACAGGCGGTGATGATGGCTACACCTTC. J is TRBJ1-2 and V is TRBV28; D not certain. The CDR3 loop spans 12 amino acids. CDR1 and CDR2 from the germline V gene are MDHEN and SYDVKM. V was clipped by 7 bases and J by 6 bases, with 12 bases between them.

This sequence joins TRBV11-2 and TRBJ2-1; the D call may be TRBD1 or TRBD2 (5 bases each). The germline CDR1 and CDR2 sequences are SGHAT and FQNNGV. V gave up 5 bases and J gave up 1 base, with 12 bases separating them. This CDR3 is 15 amino acids long. The CDR3 spells CASSRTEGSYNEQFF. Here the CDR3 DNA reads TGTGCCAGCAGCAGGACCGAGGGGTCCTACAATGAGCAGTTCTTC.

For the CDR3, the DNA is TGTGCCTGGAACAGACTGAACACTGAAGCTTTCTTT. As protein: CAWNRLNTEAFF. The chain couples TRBV30 to TRBJ1-1; D not certain. Trimming shortened V by 4 bases and J by 0 bases, and 6 bases separated the two germline ends. CDR3 length: 12 amino acids. Germline CDR1 reads GTSNPN; CDR2 reads SVGIG (reference sequence). Looking up the rest from reference TRBV30 and TRBJ1-1 gives the full variable domain: SQTIHQWPATLVQPVGSPLSLECTVEGTSNPNLYWYRQAAGRGLQLLFYSVGIGQISSEVPQNLSASRPQDRQFILSSKKLLLSDSGFYLCAWNRLNTEAFFGQGTRLTVV.

The V and J genes are TRBV5-1 and TRBJ2-3; D remains unclear. The CDR3 is made up of 14 amino acids. V was cut by 2 bases and J by 2 bases, with 9 bases left in between. CDR1 is SGHRS and CDR2 is YFSETQ in the germline V gene. The CDR3 reads CASSFGSLTDTQYF. The CDR3 DNA is TGCGCCAGCAGCTTCGGCAGCCTCACAGATACGCAGTATTTT. Filled out from reference TRBV5-1 and TRBJ2-3, the complete variable domain reads KAGVTQTPRYLIKTRGQQVTLSCSPISGHRSVSWYQQTPGQGLQFLFEYFSETQRNKGNFPGRFSGRQFSNSRSEMNVSTLELGDSALYLCASSFGSLTDTQYFGPGTRLTVL.

This chain links TRBV5-1 with TRBJ2-3; D possibly corresponds to TRBD1 (6 bases). This CDR3 spans 14 amino acids. CDR1 is SGHRS and CDR2 is YFSETQ in the germline V gene. V lost 3 bases to trimming and J lost 6 bases, with 14 bases between them. The CDR3 is CASSWATGTDTQYF. CDR3 DNA sequence: TGCGCCAGCAGCTGGGCAACAGGGACGGATACGCAGTATTTT. The entire variable domain, with the rest obtained from reference TRBV5-1 and TRBJ2-3, is as follows: KAGVTQTPRYLIKTRGQQVTLSCSPISGHRSVSWYQQTPGQGLQFLFEYFSETQRNKGNFPGRFSGRQFSNSRSEMNVSTLELGDSALYLCASSWATGTDTQYFGPGTRLTVL.

The chain is built from TRBV5-4 and TRBJ2-5, with 9 nucleotides matching TRBD2. This CDR3 has 14 residues. Germline assignment: CDR1 SGHNT and CDR2 YYREEE (reference sequence). V lost 4 bases, J lost 4 bases, and 5 bases stayed unmatched. The CDR3 DNA reads TGTGCCAGCAGCCCGAAACTAGCGGGAGAGACCCAGTACTTC. It yields the protein CASSPKLAGETQYF.

The chain recombines TRBV10-2 with TRBJ1-3; D might be TRBD1 (6 bases). The germline V gene has CDR1 WSHSY and CDR2 SAAADI. The CDR3 contains 14 residues. V shed 10 bases and J shed 4 bases, with 17 bases lying between them. The CDR3 loop reads CATRGGAVGNTIYF. CDR3 nucleotide sequence: TGCGCCACCCGCGGGGGCGCGGTCGGAAACACCATATATTTT.

The chain recombines TRBV24-1 with TRBJ2-7; 8 bases are shared with TRBD1. Per germline, CDR1 KGHDR and CDR2 SFDVKD. V shed 4 bases and J 6 bases; nucleotides not matched to a gene: 13. This CDR3 is 16 amino acids long. CDR3 DNA: TGTGCCACCAGTGACCAGGACAGGGCCTTAATGGGCGAGCAGTACTTC. This encodes CATSDQDRALMGEQYF.

The chain recombines TRBV29-1 with TRBJ1-1; no firm D call. The V and J ends lost 8 bases and 4 bases respectively, with 11 bases between them. CDR3 length: 11 residues. The germline V gene encodes CDR1 SQVTM and CDR2 ANQGSEA. In DNA, the CDR3 is TGCAGCTCTCGATTGGGCACTGAAGCTTTCTTT. This sequence encodes CSSRLGTEAFF. Complete variable domain (other parts from reference TRBV29-1 and TRBJ1-1): SAVISQKPSRDICQRGTSLTIQCQVDSQVTMMFWYRQQPGQSLTLIATANQGSEATYESGFVIDKFPISRPNLTFSTLTVSNMSPEDSSIYLCSSRLGTEAFFGQGTRLTVV.

V usage is TRBV30 and J usage is TRBJ2-6; D gene uncertain. The CDR3 length is 14 residues. With 2 bases removed from V and 3 bases from J, the gap between germline ends came to 8 bases. Germline CDR1 reads GTSNPN; CDR2 reads SVGIG (reference sequence). CDR3 loop: CAWSKVGGANVLTF. The CDR3 DNA sequence: TGTGCCTGGAGTAAAGTAGGTGGGGCCAACGTCCTGACTTTC.